The present TCR beta chain was sequenced within a study of spatial heterogeneity in lung cancer. Study-level information: The mean occurrence of each unique TCR and UMI combination in raw reads exceeded nine.

Overall study results and limits: In blood, ubiquitous expanded tumor TCRs appeared more at resection than follow-up.

This clonotype was counted at least ten times. The antigen remains unidentified. Unique molecular identifiers tagged every individual TCR cDNA molecule. One entry per CDR3 protein results from TCRdb running MiXCR on the 5' RACE reads. The repertoire has about 26,000 distinct CDR3 sequences, over 10% of them found once; the top ten carry 25%. This sample's time point: sample taken at primary tumor resection. The input material, whole RNA from tumor, nontumor lung or frozen PBMC, was sequenced unsorted. Donation came from around 77 patients with untreated early-stage non-small cell lung cancer. The sequence derives from a female donor with early-stage non-small cell lung cancer. Sequencing was performed on PBMCs, taken at surgery.

This CDR3 is CASSLVNTRSSYEQYV. CDR3 DNA sequence: TGTGCCAGCAGCTTAGTCAACACGAGGAGCTCCTACGAGCAGTACGTC. This sequence joins TRBV11-2 and TRBJ2-7; D is ambiguous. The CDR3 contains 16 residues. Trimming stripped 1 base from V and 0 bases from J, with 13 bases between. Germline lookup yields CDR1 SGHAT and CDR2 FQNNGV.